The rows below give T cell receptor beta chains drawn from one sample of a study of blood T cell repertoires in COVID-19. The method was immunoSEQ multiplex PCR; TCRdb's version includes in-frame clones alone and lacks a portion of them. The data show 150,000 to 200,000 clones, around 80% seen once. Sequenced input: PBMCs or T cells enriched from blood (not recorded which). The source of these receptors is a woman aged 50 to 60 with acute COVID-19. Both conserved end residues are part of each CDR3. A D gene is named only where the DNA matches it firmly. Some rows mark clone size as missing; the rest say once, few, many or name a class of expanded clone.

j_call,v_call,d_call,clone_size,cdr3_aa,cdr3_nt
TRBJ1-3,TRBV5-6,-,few,CASSGTNSGNTIYF,TGTGCCAGCAGCGGGACTAACTCTGGAAACACCATATATTTT
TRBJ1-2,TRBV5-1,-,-,CASSTGNYGYTF,TGCGCCAGCAGTACAGGAAACTATGGCTACACCTTC
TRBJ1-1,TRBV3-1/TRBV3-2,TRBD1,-,CASSPRDRGSEAFF,TGTGCCAGCAGCCCCCGGGACAGGGGATCTGAAGCTTTCTTT
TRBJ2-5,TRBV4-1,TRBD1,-,CASSQDGSPRGETQYF,TGCGCCAGCAGCCAAGATGGATCCCCCAGGGGGGAGACCCAGTACTTC
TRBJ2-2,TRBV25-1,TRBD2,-,CASRGLAGTGELFF,TGTGCCAGCAGGGGACTAGCTGGCACCGGGGAGCTGTTTTTT
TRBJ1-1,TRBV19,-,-,CASTPMGGRNTEAFF,TGTGCCAGTACCCCGATGGGGGGGCGGAACACTGAAGCTTTCTTT
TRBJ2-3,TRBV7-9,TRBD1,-,CASSRDSYTDTQYF,TGTGCCAGCAGCCGGGACAGTTACACAGATACGCAGTATTTT
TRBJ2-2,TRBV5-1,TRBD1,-,CASSLGGLINTGELFF,TGCGCCAGCAGCTTAGGGGGCCTGATCAACACCGGGGAGCTGTTTTTT
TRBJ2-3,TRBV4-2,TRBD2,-,CASSRQRGGTDTQYF,TGTGCCAGCAGCCGCCAGCGGGGGGGCACAGATACGCAGTATTTT
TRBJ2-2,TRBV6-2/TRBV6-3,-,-,CASSYVDTNTGELFF,TGTGCCAGCAGTTACGTGGACACTAACACCGGGGAGCTGTTTTTT
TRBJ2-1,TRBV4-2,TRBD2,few,CASSQRGGGSEQFF,TGTGCCAGCAGCCAACGGGGGGGCGGCTCTGAGCAGTTCTTC
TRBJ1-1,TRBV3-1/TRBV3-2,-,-,CASSQDSDIKYEAFF,TGTGCCAGCAGCCAAGATAGCGACATAAAGTATGAAGCTTTCTTT
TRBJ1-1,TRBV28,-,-,CATGRIEAFF,TGTGCCACGGGTAGGATTGAAGCTTTCTTT
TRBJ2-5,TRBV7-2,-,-,CASSGQLSPQETQYF,TGTGCCAGCAGCGGACAGCTATCCCCCCAAGAGACCCAGTACTTC
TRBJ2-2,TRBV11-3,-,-,CASRLSGTGELFF,TGTGCCAGCAGGCTATCTGGCACCGGGGAGCTGTTTTTT
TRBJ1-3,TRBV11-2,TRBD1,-,CASSPIFGGKDRGNTIYF,TGTGCCAGCAGCCCCATTTTCGGGGGTAAGGACAGGGGAAACACCATATATTTT
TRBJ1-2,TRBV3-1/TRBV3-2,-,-,CASSRAPYGYTF,TGTGCCAGCAGCCGGGCACCTTATGGCTACACCTTC
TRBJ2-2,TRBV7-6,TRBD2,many,CASSLGALVAGAPNTGELFF,TGTGCCAGCAGCTTAGGGGCCCTAGTAGCGGGGGCCCCGAACACCGGGGAGCTGTTTTTT
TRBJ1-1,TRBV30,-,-,CAWGRQEAFF,TGTGCCTGGGGTAGACAGGAAGCTTTCTTT
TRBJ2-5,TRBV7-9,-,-,CASSAPPQGRWETQYF,TGTGCCAGCAGCGCGCCCCCACAGGGTAGGTGGGAGACCCAGTACTTC
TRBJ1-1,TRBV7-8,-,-,CASSGQFEAFF,TGTGCCAGCAGCGGACAGTTTGAAGCTTTCTTT
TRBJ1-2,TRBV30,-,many,CAWSVQAGAGGYTF,TGTGCCTGGAGTGTACAAGCAGGGGCGGGTGGCTACACCTTC
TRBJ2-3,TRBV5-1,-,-,CASTLGLWRGRTDTQYF,TGCGCCAGCACCCTGGGGTTGTGGCGGGGACGCACAGATACGCAGTATTTT
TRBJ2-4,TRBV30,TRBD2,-,CAWSRLGEGRNIQYF,TGTGCCTGGAGTCGCCTAGGGGAGGGACGAAACATTCAGTACTTC
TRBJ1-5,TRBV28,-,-,CASSLTGWVNSNQPQHF,TGTGCCAGCAGTTTGACCGGGTGGGTTAATAGCAATCAGCCCCAGCATTTT
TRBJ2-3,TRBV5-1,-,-,CASKEGQDTQYF,TGCGCCAGCAAAGAGGGCCAAGATACGCAGTATTTT
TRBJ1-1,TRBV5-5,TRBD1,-,CASSSRQGRGTEAFF,TGTGCCAGCAGCTCACGACAGGGGCGGGGCACTGAAGCTTTCTTT
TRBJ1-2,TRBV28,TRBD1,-,CASSWTGEGYGYTF,TGTGCCAGCAGTTGGACAGGGGAAGGATATGGCTACACCTTC
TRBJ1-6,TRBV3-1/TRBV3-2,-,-,CASTPGSFNSPLHF,TGTGCCAGCACCCCGGGAAGCTTCAATTCACCCCTCCACTTT
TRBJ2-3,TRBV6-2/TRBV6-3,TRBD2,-,CASSYSLLAGGSDTQYF,TGTGCCAGCAGTTACTCCCTTCTAGCGGGGGGTTCAGATACGCAGTATTTT
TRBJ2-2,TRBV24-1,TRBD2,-,CATGLAGANTGELFF,TGTGCCACCGGACTAGCGGGGGCGAACACCGGGGAGCTGTTTTTT
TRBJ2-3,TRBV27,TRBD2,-,CAIRPKTGGHTDTQYF,TGTGCCATCCGACCTAAGACGGGGGGGCACACAGATACGCAGTATTTT
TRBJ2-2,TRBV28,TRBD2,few,CASATLGLVSGELFF,TGTGCCAGCGCCACCCTGGGACTAGTCTCCGGGGAGCTGTTTTTT
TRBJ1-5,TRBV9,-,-,CASSVAADSNQPQHF,TGTGCCAGCAGCGTAGCAGCGGATAGCAATCAGCCCCAGCATTTT
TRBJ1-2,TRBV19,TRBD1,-,CASSPDRFDYGYTF,TGTGCCAGTAGTCCGGACAGGTTTGACTATGGCTACACCTTC
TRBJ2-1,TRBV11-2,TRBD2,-,CASSLDGQGGSFF,TGTGCCAGCAGCTTAGATGGGCAGGGAGGGTCGTTCTTC
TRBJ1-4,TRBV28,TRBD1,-,CASSTGQVRGKLFF,TGTGCCAGCAGTACGGGACAGGTCCGGGGAAAACTGTTTTTT
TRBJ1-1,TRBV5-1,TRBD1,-,CASSLWGTGGETEAFF,TGCGCCAGCAGCTTGTGGGGGACAGGGGGAGAAACTGAAGCTTTCTTT
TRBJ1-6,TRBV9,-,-,CASSVDRGSPLHF,TGTGCCAGCAGCGTAGACCGCGGGTCACCCCTCCACTTT
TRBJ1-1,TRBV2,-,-,CASKKGENTEAFF,TGTGCCAGCAAGAAGGGGGAGAACACTGAAGCTTTCTTT
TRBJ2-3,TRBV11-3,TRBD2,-,CASSQGTSGGHTDTQYF,TGTGCCAGCAGCCAGGGAACTAGCGGGGGCCACACAGATACGCAGTATTTT
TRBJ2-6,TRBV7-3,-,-,CASSPPGAGANVLTF,TGTGCCAGCAGCCCCCCAGGGGCTGGGGCCAACGTCCTGACTTTC
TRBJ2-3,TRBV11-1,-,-,CASSLGQGSVDTQYF,TGTGCCAGCAGCTTAGGGCAGGGGAGCGTAGATACGCAGTATTTT
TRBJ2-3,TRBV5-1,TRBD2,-,CASSAGAGGSTDTQYF,TGCGCCAGCTCCGCCGGAGCGGGGGGTAGCACAGATACGCAGTATTTT